The 24 T cell receptor beta chains presented below share a single source sample, sequenced in a study of T cell responses to AZD1222 COVID-19 vaccine. Measured with immunoSEQ multiplex PCR; TCRdb has only the in-frame clones, and not every one. The data show 100,000 or so clones, around nine tenths seen once. The material sequenced was peripheral blood, taken on day 0 of AZD1222 vaccination. The source of these receptors is an adult in good health.

This clone is medium-sized in the sample. The chain joins TRBV19 to TRBJ2-7; 8 nucleotides align to TRBD1. The germline gives CDR1 LNHDA, CDR2 SQIVND (reference sequence). The V gene end was trimmed by 5 bases and the J gene end by 9 bases; junction bases not matched to a gene: 27. The CDR3 contains 19 residues. CDR3 nucleotide sequence: TGTGCCAGTAGTCAGGGCCCACTGATGACTGGACAGGGTACAGAGAGGCAGTACTTC. As protein: CASSQGPLMTGQGTERQYF. Full variable domain (remainder filled in from reference TRBV19 and TRBJ2-7): DGGITQSPKYLFRKEGQNVTLSCEQNLNHDAMYWYRQDPGQGLRLIYYSQIVNDFQKGDIAEGYSVSREKKESFPLTVTSAQKNPTAFYLCASSQGPLMTGQGTERQYFGPGTRLTVT.

This chain joins TRBV11-3 and TRBJ2-7; no clear D gene. The V and J ends lost 4 bases and 3 bases respectively, with 10 bases between them. The CDR3 spans 13 residues. Germline CDR1 reads SGHNT; CDR2 reads YENEEA. Written as DNA, the CDR3 is TGTGCCAGCAGCTCACAAGCTTACTACGAGCAGTACGTC. As protein: CASSSQAYYEQYV.

The chain links TRBV27 to TRBJ2-3, with TRBD2 matching 10 bases. Germline-derived CDR1 and CDR2 are MNHEY and SMNVEV (reference sequence). The CDR3 has 15 amino acids. J lost 5 bases, V lost 5 bases, and 7 bases had no gene match. The DNA for the CDR3 is TGTGCCAGCAGTCATGGACTAGCGGTGGGAGATACGCAGTATTTT. It yields the protein CASSHGLAVGDTQYF.

As concerns this clone: The junction departs from germline at one end; a sequencing error may be responsible. This chain connects TRBV20-1 to TRBJ2-5, with D possibly being TRBD1 or TRBD2 (5 bases each). CDR1 and CDR2 (germline): DFQATT, SNEGSKA (reference sequence). The CDR3 runs 10 residues. This CDR3 reads CSARGDGVNF. The CDR3 coding sequence is TGCAGTGCTAGGGGGGACGGAGTTAACTTC.

The V and J genes are TRBV6-2 or TRBV6-3 and TRBJ2-7; 7 bases map to TRBD1. There are 15 residues in the CDR3. Per germline, CDR1 MNHEY and CDR2 SVGEGT. Unmatched junction bases numbered 5, after V lost 0 bases and J lost 3 bases. CDR3 DNA: TGTGCCAGCAGTTACTCGGGGACAGTACACTACGAGCAGTACTTC. This translates into CASSYSGTVHYEQYF.

V and J are TRBV5-4 and TRBJ2-3; the match to TRBD2 covers 7 bases. The CDR3 is 17 amino acids. V was clipped by 3 bases and J by 0 bases; unmatched bases: 10. CDR1 and CDR2 (germline): SGHNT, YYREEE (reference sequence). In DNA form, the CDR3 reads TGTGCCAGCAGCTCCCTGACGGGAGGTACGAGCACAGATACGCAGTATTTT. Its translation is CASSSLTGGTSTDTQYF.

This rearrangement joins TRBV28 to TRBJ1-5; no clear D. The CDR3 spans 11 residues. The V and J ends lost 6 bases and 6 bases respectively, with 6 bases between them. Germline CDR1 reads MDHEN; CDR2 reads SYDVKM. The CDR3 protein is CASRGSQPQHF. The CDR3 DNA sequence: TGTGCCAGCAGGGGTAGTCAGCCCCAGCATTTT.

The chain couples TRBV5-6 to TRBJ1-4; tentatively, D is TRBD1 (5 bases). Trimming stripped 0 bases from V and 0 bases from J, with 9 bases between. The germline CDR1 and CDR2 sequences are SGHDT and YYEEEE. This CDR3 contains 16 residues. This CDR3 reads CASSLAGGATNEKLFF. The DNA of the CDR3 is TGTGCCAGCAGCTTGGCTGGGGGGGCAACTAATGAAAAACTGTTTTTT.

The V call is TRBV9, the J call TRBJ1-4; possibly TRBD1 for D (5 bases). Germline assignment: CDR1 SGDLS and CDR2 YYNGEE. CDR3 size: 15 residues. V was trimmed by 4 bases and J by 0 bases, leaving 10 bases between them. The CDR3 reads CASSPTGATNEKLFF. In nucleotides, the CDR3 is TGTGCCAGCAGCCCCACAGGAGCAACTAATGAAAAACTGTTTTTT. Variable domain in full (rest from reference TRBV9 and TRBJ1-4): DSGVTQTPKHLITATGQRVTLRCSPRSGDLSVYWYQQSLDQGLQFLIQYYNGEERAKGNILERFSAQQFPDLHSELNLSSLELGDSALYFCASSPTGATNEKLFFGSGTQLSVL.

This clone has a handful of counts. The gene calls are TRBV5-5 and TRBJ1-6; D remains ambiguous. Trimming took off 4 bases at V and 10 bases at J, with 6 bases between the two ends. This CDR3 is 11 amino acids long. CDR1 and CDR2 from the germline V gene are SGHKS and YYEKEE (reference sequence). In DNA, the CDR3 is TGTGCCAGCAGCCTAGACTCACCCCTCCACTTT. Translating it yields CASSLDSPLHF.

The V call is TRBV3-1 (or the pseudogene TRBV3-2), the J call TRBJ1-3; no reliable D call. Trimming took 3 bases from V and 3 from J, leaving 9 bases between them. The CDR3 is 14 amino acids. CDR1 is LGHDT, CDR2 YNNKEL, per germline (reference sequence). The CDR3 DNA reads as TGTGCCAGCAGCCAGGGCGGCTTTGGAAACACCATATATTTT. Protein: CASSQGGFGNTIYF.

V gene TRBV3-1 (or the pseudogene TRBV3-2) combines with J gene TRBJ2-4; the match to TRBD1 covers 8 bases. Germline V gene data show CDR1 as LGHDT and CDR2 as YNNKEL (reference sequence). The length of the CDR3 is 14 residues. The V gene end was trimmed by 1 base and the J gene end by 7 bases; junction bases not matched to a gene: 3. CDR3 amino acids: CASSQGRDRNIQYF. The CDR3 region has the DNA TGTGCCAGCAGCCAAGGCCGGGACAGGAACATTCAGTACTTC.

The rearrangement links TRBV7-2 to TRBJ1-1; TRBD1 aligns across 8 bases. The junction had 6 bases not matched to a gene; V was cut back by 7 bases and J by 5 bases. The CDR3 is made up of 13 amino acids. Germline assignment: CDR1 SGHTA and CDR2 FQGNSA. CDR3 in DNA: TGTGCCAGCACCCTCACAGGGGGGACTGAAGCTTTCTTT. Translation gives CASTLTGGTEAFF.

The chain joins TRBV10-3 to TRBJ2-3, with D perhaps TRBD2 (6 bases). Germline lookup yields CDR1 ENHRY and CDR2 SYGVKD. The CDR3 spans 14 residues. V was cut by 6 bases and J by 2 bases, with 12 bases left in between. The CDR3 is CAIREPGDTDTQYF. DNA for the CDR3: TGTGCCATCAGGGAACCGGGAGACACAGATACGCAGTATTTT.

The chain combines TRBV10-1 with TRBJ1-3, with D possibly matching TRBD1 (6 bases). The V end lost 10 bases, the J end lost 1 base, and 14 bases lay between the germline ends. The CDR3 loop spans 14 amino acids. Per germline, CDR1 WNHNN and CDR2 SYGVQD (reference sequence). CDR3 amino acids: CATIPGVSGNTIYF. The CDR3 DNA reads TGCGCCACTATCCCAGGGGTTTCTGGAAACACCATATATTTT.

A word on this clone: The same CDR3 is also encoded by other DNA sequences in this sample. The chain carries TRBV2 and TRBJ1-4; tentative D call: TRBD1 (5 bases). With 6 bases removed from V and 2 bases from J, the gap between germline ends came to 10 bases. Germline lookup yields CDR1 SNHLY and CDR2 FYNNEI. The CDR3 runs to 14 residues. The chain's CDR3 is CASRDGATNEKLFF. DNA of the CDR3: TGTGCCAGCAGGGACGGGGCGACTAATGAAAAACTGTTTTTT.

The chain couples TRBV7-9 to TRBJ2-5, with D possibly TRBD2 on 5 matching bases. With 3 bases removed from V and 4 bases from J, the gap between germline ends came to 18 bases. The CDR3 spans 16 residues. The germline CDR1 and CDR2 sequences are SEHNR and FQNEAQ (reference sequence). The CDR3 DNA reads as TGTGCCAGCAGCTTTGGTGTGGCCCGGGGAAGAGAGACCCAGTACTTC. Protein: CASSFGVARGRETQYF.

This clone was found once. The chain employs TRBV6-6 and TRBJ1-2; D gene ambiguous. V lost 8 bases to trimming and J lost 0 bases, with 10 bases between them. The CDR3 is 13 amino acids. Germline V gene lookup returns CDR1 MNHNY and CDR2 SVGAGI (reference sequence). DNA of the CDR3: TGTGCCAGCCGGGTAGTTACTAACTATGGCTACACCTTC. Translating gives CASRVVTNYGYTF.

The rearrangement joins TRBV5-4 to TRBJ2-7; no reliable D call. Trimming stripped 0 bases from V and 7 bases from J, with 11 bases between. CDR3 size: 13 residues. The V gene's germline CDR1 is SGHNT and CDR2 YYREEE (reference sequence). Here the CDR3 DNA reads TGTGCCAGCAGCTTGGAGCCCCCTTCGGAGCAGTACTTC. It specifies CASSLEPPSEQYF. Full variable domain (outside the CDR3, taken from reference TRBV5-4 and TRBJ2-7): ETGVTQSPTHLIKTRGQQVTLRCSSQSGHNTVSWYQQALGQGPQFIFQYYREEENGRGNFPPRFSGLQFPNYSSELNVNALELDDSALYLCASSLEPPSEQYFGPGTRLTVT.

The chain uses TRBV4-3 and TRBJ2-1; D not certain. The CDR3 sequence is 16 residues long. In germline, CDR1 is LGHNA, CDR2 YSLEER. V gave up 1 base and J gave up 2 bases, with 12 bases separating them. CDR3 DNA: TGCGCCAGCAGCCAAGGGATAGGTCCCCCCTACAATGAGCAGTTCTTC. Amino acids: CASSQGIGPPYNEQFF.

This clone was recorded only once. The junction shows a germline mismatch at one end, possibly a read error. The rearrangement uses TRBV5-1 and TRBJ1-2, with unresolved D. CDR3 length: 14 residues. The germline gives CDR1 SGHRS, CDR2 YFSETQ. The CDR3 region has the DNA TGTGCCAGCAGCTACTCCTTCGCGACCGATGGCTACACCTTC. Translated, it gives CASSYSFATDGYTF.

This rearrangement joins TRBV6-5 to TRBJ1-3; D remains ambiguous. Looked up from germline, CDR1 is MNHEY and CDR2 is SVGAGI. This CDR3 contains 12 residues. V lost 8 bases to trimming and J lost 7 bases, with 12 bases between them. The CDR3 spells CASVGPFNTIYF. The CDR3 DNA is TGTGCCAGCGTCGGGCCATTCAACACCATATATTTT.

V and J are TRBV27 and TRBJ2-1; 10 bases are shared with TRBD1. CDR3 length: 16 amino acids. With V trimmed by 5 bases and J by 4 bases, 8 bases remained unmatched. CDR1 MNHEY and CDR2 SMNVEV come from the germline V gene (reference sequence). CDR3 sequence (DNA): TGTGCCAGCAGTGTCCGACAGGGGGCCTTGTACAATGAGCAGTTCTTC. This encodes CASSVRQGALYNEQFF.

The chain links TRBV18 to TRBJ1-5; the match to TRBD1 covers 11 bases. This CDR3 has 16 amino acids. J was trimmed by 5 bases and V by 6 bases; bases with no gene match: 9. Looked up from germline, CDR1 is KGHSH and CDR2 is LQKENI. The CDR3 DNA reads TGTGCCAGCTCCCCAGAAGGACAGGGGGCTTATCAGCCCCAGCATTTT. Translating gives CASSPEGQGAYQPQHF. Complete variable domain (other parts from reference TRBV18 and TRBJ1-5): NAGVMQNPRHLVRRRGQEARLRCSPMKGHSHVYWYRQLPEEGLKFMVYLQKENIIDESGMPKERFSAEFPKEGPSILRIQQVVRGDSAAYFCASSPEGQGAYQPQHFGDGTRLSIL.